Following are 21 T cell receptor beta chains from one sample sequenced in a study of CD8 T cells in ankylosing spondylitis. The study's findings and limits: Roughly eight highly homologous variants made up a TCR beta motif that seemed to typify ankylosing spondylitis blood.

For these receptors, no antigen is known. Each CDR3 protein is one row after TCRdb ran MiXCR on the 5' RACE reads. The table lists fewer than 500,000 distinct CDR3 sequences, roughly 25% of them singletons. The source material was blood, either unsorted or a sorted T cell fraction (not recorded which). The receptor set was obtained from a male donor with ankylosing spondylitis.

In its sample, this clonotype was seen once. V usage is TRBV12-3 or TRBV12-4 and J usage is TRBJ2-1, with D perhaps given as TRBD1 or TRBD2 (5 bases each). The CDR3 consists of 17 residues. Trimming removed 6 bases from V and 8 bases from J, with 26 bases in between. The CDR3 spells CASSRDRGYVGVDEQFF. DNA of the CDR3: TGTGCCAGCAGCCGGGACCGGGGATACGTAGGTGTGGATGAGCAGTTCTTC.

The chain joins TRBV6-5 to TRBJ2-2, with 10 positions matching TRBD1. This CDR3 has 19 amino acids. The J segment lost 4 bases and the V segment lost 0 bases, leaving 11 bases of the junction unmatched. Germline V gene lookup returns CDR1 MNHEY and CDR2 SVGAGI. CDR3 residues: CASSYSAGQGELVTGELFF. In DNA, the CDR3 is TGTGCCAGCAGTTACTCGGCAGGACAGGGGGAACTTGTCACCGGGGAGCTGTTTTTT.

The CDR3 coding sequence is TGTGCCAGCAGTCCGGTGGGGGATAGCAATCAGCCCCAGCATTTT. This encodes CASSPVGDSNQPQHF. V gene TRBV12-3 or TRBV12-4 combines with J gene TRBJ1-5, with D perhaps TRBD1 (5 bases). The germline V and J ends were trimmed by 5 bases and 0 bases, with 11 bases remaining between them. This CDR3 contains 15 residues.

This clonotype was detected only a few times. The J gene is TRBJ2-1, the V gene TRBV3-1; D unclear. Trimming left V 1 base short and J 2 bases short, with 9 bases between. This CDR3 is 15 amino acids long. Germline V lookup: CDR1 LGHDT, CDR2 YNNKEL (reference sequence). Here the CDR3 DNA reads TGTGCCAGCAGCCAAGGGACCCAGGCCTACAATGAGCAGTTCTTC. As protein: CASSQGTQAYNEQFF.

The chain employs TRBV20-1 and TRBJ2-2; TRBD1 might be the D (6 bases). This CDR3 region has 15 residues. Between the trimmed V and J ends, which lost 2 bases and 5 bases, there was a span of 15 bases. Germline loops: CDR1 DFQATT, CDR2 SNEGSKA (reference sequence). The CDR3 is CSARSAGAQTGELFF. For the CDR3, the DNA is TGCAGTGCTAGAAGCGCAGGGGCCCAAACCGGGGAGCTGTTTTTT.

This clonotype was observed a few times. This chain uses TRBV12-5 with TRBJ2-2, with D tentatively TRBD1 (6 bases). V shed 6 bases and J shed 3 bases, with 14 bases lying between them. This CDR3 contains 15 residues. From germline, CDR1 is LGHNT and CDR2 FRNRAP. For the CDR3, the DNA is TGTGCTAGTGGCCTCGACAGGAGATACACCGGGGAGCTGTTTTTT. Amino acids: CASGLDRRYTGELFF.

The chain uses TRBV3-1 and TRBJ1-1; D remains ambiguous. Trimming removed 1 base at V and 8 bases at J, with 5 bases between. Germline V gene lookup returns CDR1 LGHDT and CDR2 YNNKEL (reference sequence). The CDR3 has 11 amino acids. In DNA, the CDR3 is TGTGCCAGCAGCCAAGGGATCGAAGCTTTCTTT. The encoded protein is CASSQGIEAFF.

The chain links TRBV14 to TRBJ1-1; 9 bases align to TRBD1. The CDR3 sequence is 13 residues long. V gave up 1 base and J gave up 8 bases; unmatched junction bases: 2. In germline, CDR1 is SGHDN, CDR2 FVKESK. The CDR3 DNA reads TGTGCCAGCAGCCAAGTGACAGGGGGAGAAGCTTTCTTT. It translates to CASSQVTGGEAFF.

The chain links TRBV6-1 to TRBJ2-1; 7 nucleotides line up with TRBD1. There are 15 residues in the CDR3. From germline, CDR1 is MNHNS and CDR2 SASEGT. J gave up 4 bases and V 6 bases, and 9 bases lay outside the gene matches. The chain's CDR3 is CASRPGTVGYNEQFF. The CDR3 bases are TGTGCCAGCAGGCCTGGGACAGTCGGGTACAATGAGCAGTTCTTC.

The chain joins TRBV5-1 to TRBJ2-3; 7 bases line up with TRBD1. CDR3 length: 15 residues. Per germline, CDR1 SGHRS and CDR2 YFSETQ. Trimming removed 0 bases from V and 4 bases from J; junction bases left unmatched: 5. This chain's CDR3 is CASSLGQGPADTQYF. For the CDR3, the DNA is TGCGCCAGCAGCTTGGGACAGGGTCCCGCAGATACGCAGTATTTT.

V usage is TRBV2 and J usage is TRBJ1-2; perhaps TRBD1 as D (6 bases). Germline loops: CDR1 SNHLY, CDR2 FYNNEI. Trimming took off 9 bases at V and 3 bases at J, with 14 bases between the two ends. The CDR3 sequence is 13 residues long. The CDR3 is CARRDTGDYGYTF. The DNA for the CDR3 is TGTGCCAGACGGGACACTGGAGACTATGGCTACACCTTC.

The CDR3: CASSLSGTGLAYLGDTQYF. In DNA form, the CDR3 reads TGTGCCAGCAGCTTATCCGGAACCGGACTAGCGTACCTCGGCGATACGCAGTATTTT. The chain uses TRBV11-1 and TRBJ2-3; 9 bases align to TRBD2. The J segment lost 6 bases and the V segment lost 2 bases, leaving 18 bases of the junction unmatched. The germline CDR1 and CDR2 sequences are SGHAT and FQDESV (reference sequence). The length of the CDR3 is 19 residues.

The chain uses TRBV5-1 and TRBJ2-7, with D unclear. This CDR3 is 13 amino acids long. Trimming took off 4 bases at V and 0 bases at J, with 8 bases between the two ends. Germline lookup yields CDR1 SGHRS and CDR2 YFSETQ. The CDR3 DNA sequence: TGCGCCAGCAGCCCCACCCCCTCCTACGAGCAGTACTTC. Protein sequence: CASSPTPSYEQYF.

V and J are TRBV18 and TRBJ2-1, with D possibly TRBD2 on 5 matching bases. Germline V lookup: CDR1 KGHSH, CDR2 LQKENI. V shed 6 bases and J shed 5 bases, with 20 bases lying between them. The CDR3 consists of 16 residues. The CDR3 sequence is CASSQSRSSGDNEQFF. In DNA, the CDR3 is TGTGCCAGCTCGCAAAGCAGGTCGAGCGGTGACAATGAGCAGTTCTTC.

In this sample, this clonotype turned up a few times. The J gene is TRBJ2-1, the V gene TRBV7-8, with 8 nucleotides matching TRBD2. This CDR3 has 16 amino acids. Germline CDR1 reads SGHVS; CDR2 reads FQNEAQ. V was clipped by 0 bases and J by 6 bases; unmatched bases: 7. DNA for the CDR3: TGTGCCAGCAGCTTAGCAGGGACTAGTAGAGTCAATGAGCAGTTCTTC. This sequence encodes CASSLAGTSRVNEQFF.

This chain links TRBV10-3 with TRBJ1-1, with D tentatively TRBD1 (5 bases). The CDR3 is made up of 14 amino acids. Germline V CDR1 and CDR2: ENHRY, SYGVKD. With 3 bases removed from V and 1 base from J, the gap between germline ends came to 9 bases. The CDR3 sequence: CAISDPGGNTEAFF. The DNA for the CDR3 is TGTGCCATCAGTGACCCGGGGGGGAACACTGAAGCTTTCTTT.

This chain connects TRBV29-1 to TRBJ2-1; the D gene is possibly TRBD1 (6 bases). The V and J ends lost 6 bases and 2 bases respectively, with 8 bases between them. Germline V gene sequence: CDR1 SQVTM, CDR2 ANQGSEA. The CDR3 is 12 residues long. The CDR3 sequence is CSVGDTYNEQFF. CDR3 nucleotide sequence: TGCAGCGTCGGGGACACCTACAATGAGCAGTTCTTC.

The V and J genes are TRBV11-1 and TRBJ2-6, with TRBD2 identical over 9 bases. The CDR3 spans 17 residues. With V trimmed by 0 bases and J by 2 bases, 2 bases remained unmatched. Germline CDR1 reads SGHAT; CDR2 reads FQDESV (reference sequence). In DNA form, the CDR3 reads TGTGCCAGCAGCTTAGCGGTAGCGGGAGCTGGGGCCAACGTCCTGACTTTC. Protein: CASSLAVAGAGANVLTF.

This clonotype occurred many times. The chain couples TRBV3-1 to TRBJ2-5, with 9 positions matching TRBD2. This CDR3 contains 15 residues. The trim removed 4 bases at V and 0 bases at J, leaving 3 bases unmatched. The germline V gene encodes CDR1 LGHDT and CDR2 YNNKEL (reference sequence). CDR3 DNA: TGTGCCAGCAGCCGACTAGCGGTGTACCAAGAGACCCAGTACTTC. This codes for CASSRLAVYQETQYF.

The chain combines TRBV12-3 or TRBV12-4 with TRBJ1-4; the D gene is possibly TRBD1 (5 bases). Trimming left V 4 bases short and J 8 bases short, with 14 bases between. CDR3 length equals 14 residues. The chain's CDR3 is CASSSQQAEEKLFF. In nucleotides, the CDR3 is TGTGCCAGCAGTTCGCAACAGGCGGAGGAAAAACTGTTTTTT.

V gene TRBV6-1 combines with J gene TRBJ2-5; D might be TRBD2 (6 bases). The germline gives CDR1 MNHNS, CDR2 SASEGT. The CDR3 is 16 residues long. The V and J ends lost 6 bases and 0 bases respectively, with 17 bases between them. The CDR3 coding sequence is TGTGCCAGCAGAAGACCGGGACTCCCGTACCAAGAGACCCAGTACTTC. Translation: CASRRPGLPYQETQYF.